This TCR beta chain was sequenced for a study of blood T cell repertoires in COVID-19. Trimming took 8 bases from V and 2 from J; bases not matched to a gene: 2. The CDR3 runs to 14 residues. Looked up from germline, CDR1 is LNHNV and CDR2 is YYDKDF (reference sequence). Repertoires were generated with immunoSEQ multiplex PCR, while TCRdb's copy carries only in-frame clones and drops some. This sample has about 260,000 clones, with around 88% found just once. Material for sequencing was PBMCs or T cells enriched from blood (not recorded which). The sequence was collected from a woman between 40 and 50 years old with acute COVID-19. The J gene is TRBJ1-4, the V gene TRBV15, with 10 bases identical to TRBD1. CDR3 sequence (DNA): TGTGCCACCCAGACAGGGGGCACTAATGAAAAACTGTTTTTT. Encoded protein: CATQTGGTNEKLFF.